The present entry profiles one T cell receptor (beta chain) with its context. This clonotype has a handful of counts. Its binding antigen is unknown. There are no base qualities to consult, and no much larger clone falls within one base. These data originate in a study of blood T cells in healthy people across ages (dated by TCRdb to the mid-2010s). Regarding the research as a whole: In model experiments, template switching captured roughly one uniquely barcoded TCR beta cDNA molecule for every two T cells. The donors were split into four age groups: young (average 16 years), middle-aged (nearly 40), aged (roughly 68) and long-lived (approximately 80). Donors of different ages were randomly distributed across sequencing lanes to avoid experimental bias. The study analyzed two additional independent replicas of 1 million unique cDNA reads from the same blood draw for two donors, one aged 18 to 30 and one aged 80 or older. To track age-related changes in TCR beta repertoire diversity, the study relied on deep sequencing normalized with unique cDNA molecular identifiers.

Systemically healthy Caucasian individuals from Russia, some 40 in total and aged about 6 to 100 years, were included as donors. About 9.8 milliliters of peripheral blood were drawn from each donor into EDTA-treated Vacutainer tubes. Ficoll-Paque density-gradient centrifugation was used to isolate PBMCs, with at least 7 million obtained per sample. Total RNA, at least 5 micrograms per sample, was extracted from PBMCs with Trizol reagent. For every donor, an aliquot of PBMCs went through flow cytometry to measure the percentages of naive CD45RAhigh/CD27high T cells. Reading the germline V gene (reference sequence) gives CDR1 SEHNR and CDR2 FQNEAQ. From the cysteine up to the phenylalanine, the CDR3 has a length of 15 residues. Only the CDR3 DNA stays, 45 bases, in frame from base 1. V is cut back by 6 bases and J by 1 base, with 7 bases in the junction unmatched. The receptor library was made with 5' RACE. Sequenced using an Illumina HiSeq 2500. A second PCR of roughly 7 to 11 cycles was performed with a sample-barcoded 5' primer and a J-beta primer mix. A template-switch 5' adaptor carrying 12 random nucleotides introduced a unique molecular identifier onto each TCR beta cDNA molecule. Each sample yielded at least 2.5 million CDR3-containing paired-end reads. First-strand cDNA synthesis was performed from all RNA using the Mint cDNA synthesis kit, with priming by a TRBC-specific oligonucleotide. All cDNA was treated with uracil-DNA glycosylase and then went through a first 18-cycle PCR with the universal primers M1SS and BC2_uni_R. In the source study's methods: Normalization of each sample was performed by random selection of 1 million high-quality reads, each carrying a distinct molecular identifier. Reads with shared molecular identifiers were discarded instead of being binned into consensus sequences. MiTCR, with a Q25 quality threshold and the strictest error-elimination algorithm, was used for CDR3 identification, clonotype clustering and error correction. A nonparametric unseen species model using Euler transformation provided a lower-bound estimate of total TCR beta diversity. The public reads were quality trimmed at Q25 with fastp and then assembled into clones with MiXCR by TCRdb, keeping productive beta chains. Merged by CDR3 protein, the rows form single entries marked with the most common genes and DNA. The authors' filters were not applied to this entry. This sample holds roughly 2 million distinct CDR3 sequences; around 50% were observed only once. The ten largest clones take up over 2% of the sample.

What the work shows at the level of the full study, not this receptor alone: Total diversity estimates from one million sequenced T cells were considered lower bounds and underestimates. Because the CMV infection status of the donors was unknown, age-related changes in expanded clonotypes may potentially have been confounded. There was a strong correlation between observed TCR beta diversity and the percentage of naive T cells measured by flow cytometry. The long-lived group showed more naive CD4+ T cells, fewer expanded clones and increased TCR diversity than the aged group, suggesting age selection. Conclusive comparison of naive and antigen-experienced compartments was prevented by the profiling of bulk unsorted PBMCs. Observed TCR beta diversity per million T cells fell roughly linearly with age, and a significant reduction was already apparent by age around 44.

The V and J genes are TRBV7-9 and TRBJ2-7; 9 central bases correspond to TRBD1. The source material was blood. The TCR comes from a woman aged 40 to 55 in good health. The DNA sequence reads TGTGCCAGCAGGCGCACAGGGGGCGCTTCCTACGAGCAGTACTTC. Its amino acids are CASRRTGGASYEQYF.